This T cell receptor (beta chain) was documented in a study of PD-L1 blockade in urothelial cancer. Trimming took 0 bases from V and 9 from J, leaving 16 bases between them. This CDR3 comprises 15 residues. Germline V CDR1 and CDR2: SGDLS, YYNGEE. Time point denoted: pretreatment peripheral blood. This table comes from immunoSEQ multiplex PCR, and its TCRdb copy is limited to in-frame clones, with some not included. Found here are approximately 50,000 clones, about four fifths of them singletons; the top ten hold 1% to 1.5%. The sample was PBMCs, taken around atezolizumab (anti-PD-L1) treatment. The chain is built from TRBV9 and TRBJ1-3; D not certain. The sequence was obtained from a man between 45 and 60 years old with urothelial cancer. CDR3 in DNA: TGTGCCAGCAGCGTAGGGTCCTCTGAGGAGGCCACCATATATTTT. Its protein is CASSVGSSEEATIYF.